Listed below are T cell receptor beta chains from one sample, sequenced in a study of beta chain features in type 1 diabetes. Profiled with immunoSEQ multiplex PCR; TCRdb holds only in-frame clones, not every one. This sample has 900,000 or so clones, with about a sixth found just once. The sequencing input was naive CD4+ T cells from blood. All receptors derive from a woman aged 18-29 years in good health. CDR3s include the opening cysteine and the closing phenylalanine or tryptophan. A D gene is named only where the DNA matches it firmly. Where a row states a size, it is once, few, many or the class of an expanded clone; other rows omit it.

CASSTPAHMGTQYF,TGTGCCAGCAGTACGCCCGCCCACATGGGGACCCAGTACTTC,.,TRBJ2-5,TRBV28,.
CASSGQGAVQPQHF,TGTGCCAGCAGTGGACAGGGGGCGGTTCAGCCCCAGCATTTT,TRBD1,TRBJ1-5,TRBV28,few
CASRHRSSNEQFF,TGTGCCAGCCGTCACCGTTCTTCCAATGAGCAGTTCTTC,.,TRBJ2-1,TRBV5-4,.
CASSFGQGGTDTQYF,TGTGCCAGCAGCTTTGGACAGGGTGGCACAGATACGCAGTATTTT,TRBD1,TRBJ2-3,TRBV7-9,.
CAISEGQNYGYTF,TGTGCCATCAGTGAGGGACAGAACTATGGCTACACCTTC,.,TRBJ1-2,TRBV10-3,few
CASSSSGGNTGELFF,TGTGCCAGCAGCTCAAGCGGGGGGAACACCGGGGAGCTGTTTTTT,TRBD2,TRBJ2-2,TRBV7-3,few
CASSRGSEETQYF,TGTGCCAGCAGTAGGGGCAGCGAAGAGACCCAGTACTTC,.,TRBJ2-5,TRBV11-3,.
CASMRDGSTEAFF,TGTGCCAGCATGCGGGACGGAAGCACTGAAGCTTTCTTT,.,TRBJ1-1,TRBV25-1,few
CSVSRRWNNEQFF,TGCAGCGTTTCCCGGAGGTGGAACAATGAGCAGTTCTTC,.,TRBJ2-1,TRBV29-1,few
CASSSSSYNEQFF,TGTGCCAGCAGCTCGAGCTCCTACAATGAGCAGTTCTTC,.,TRBJ2-1,TRBV7-3,few
CASSIRDRMRGYTF,TGTGCCAGCAGTATCCGGGACAGGATGCGGGGCTACACCTTC,TRBD1,TRBJ1-2,TRBV2,few
CASSLSASSYEQYF,TGTGCCAGCAGCTTATCTGCTAGCTCCTACGAGCAGTACTTC,.,TRBJ2-7,TRBV7-2,few
CASSLVIRGHQPQHF,TGCGCCAGCAGCTTGGTAATCAGGGGGCATCAGCCCCAGCATTTC,TRBD1,TRBJ1-5,TRBV5-1,.
CASSGGHTGEQYF,TGTGCCAGCAGTGGAGGACACACGGGCGAGCAGTACTTC,.,TRBJ2-7,TRBV6-1,once
CASSPGQVYNEQFF,TGTGCCAGCTCACCAGGCCAGGTCTACAATGAGCAGTTCTTC,.,TRBJ2-1,TRBV18,.
CASSLSGGNYGYTF,TGTGCCAGCAGTTTATCCGGGGGGAACTATGGCTACACCTTC,.,TRBJ1-2,TRBV28,.